Listed below are T cell receptor beta chains from one sample, sequenced in a study of blood T cells in healthy people across ages. Each CDR3 protein gets one entry after TCRdb re-called the 5' RACE reads with MiXCR. The table has 800,000 or so distinct CDR3 sequences, around 45% seen once. Sequences were obtained from blood. These receptor sequences come from a man older than 75 in good health. CDR3s include the opening cysteine and the closing phenylalanine or tryptophan. The D gene is left open where the match is weak. Clone size is shown for a subset of rows, as once, few, many or a class of expanded clone.

D gene	V gene	J gene	clone size	CDR3 DNA	CDR3 protein
.	TRBV12-3/TRBV12-4	TRBJ2-1	many	TGTGCCAGCAGCCACAGCGGCGCCTACAATGAGCAGTTCTTC	CASSHSGAYNEQFF
.	TRBV29-1	TRBJ2-7	.	TGCAGCGTATCCACGACCCTCTACGAGCAGTACTTC	CSVSTTLYEQYF
TRBD1	TRBV12-3/TRBV12-4	TRBJ2-5	many	TGTGCCAGCAGCTCCGGGACAGGGAAGGAGACCCAGTACTTC	CASSSGTGKETQYF
.	TRBV29-1	TRBJ2-5	many	TGCAGCGTTGGTGATATGTCAGGGTTGGAGACCCAGTACTTC	CSVGDMSGLETQYF
.	TRBV3-1	TRBJ1-2	.	TGTGCCAGCAGCCCCGGGACCAAATATGGCTACACCTTC	CASSPGTKYGYTF
TRBD2	TRBV20-1	TRBJ2-7	.	TGCAGTGCTGAACTTCCTACTAGCGGGGCCCCCTACGAGCAGTACTTC	CSAELPTSGAPYEQYF
.	TRBV20-1	TRBJ2-7	.	TGCAGTGCTAGAGAGGGGGCTGTGGGAGAGCAGTACTTC	CSAREGAVGEQYF
TRBD1	TRBV12-3/TRBV12-4	TRBJ2-7	.	TGTGCCAGCAGTAGGGGGACAGGGGTATCGATGGAGCAGTACTTC	CASSRGTGVSMEQYF
TRBD1	TRBV5-1	TRBJ2-5	.	TGCGCCAGCAGTTTTCGACAGGGAATAGGAAAGACCCAGTACTTC	CASSFRQGIGKTQYF
TRBD2	TRBV7-2	TRBJ2-1	few	TGTGCCAGCAGCCGAGCGTCTAGCGGGTTCAATGAGCAGTTCTTC	CASSRASSGFNEQFF
.	TRBV6-2/TRBV6-3	TRBJ2-1	.	TGTGCCAGCAGTTACTCCCCTAGCGCCAATGAGCAGTTCTTC	CASSYSPSANEQFF
.	TRBV27	TRBJ1-2	.	TGTGCCAGCAGTTTTATGTCTAGGGGAGCTAACTATGGCTACACCTTC	CASSFMSRGANYGYTF
TRBD1	TRBV20-1	TRBJ1-5	few	TGCAGTGCTAGAGACTTCAGGGGGGCAGTCAATCAGCCCCAGCATTTT	CSARDFRGAVNQPQHF
TRBD2	TRBV9	TRBJ2-7	few	TGTGCCAGCAGCGTAGGTGGGAGGGCCTCCCACGAGCAGTACTTC	CASSVGGRASHEQYF
TRBD2	TRBV20-1	TRBJ2-7	few	TGCAGTGCTGGCGATAGCGGGAGTCCCTCCTACGAGCAGTACTTC	CSAGDSGSPSYEQYF